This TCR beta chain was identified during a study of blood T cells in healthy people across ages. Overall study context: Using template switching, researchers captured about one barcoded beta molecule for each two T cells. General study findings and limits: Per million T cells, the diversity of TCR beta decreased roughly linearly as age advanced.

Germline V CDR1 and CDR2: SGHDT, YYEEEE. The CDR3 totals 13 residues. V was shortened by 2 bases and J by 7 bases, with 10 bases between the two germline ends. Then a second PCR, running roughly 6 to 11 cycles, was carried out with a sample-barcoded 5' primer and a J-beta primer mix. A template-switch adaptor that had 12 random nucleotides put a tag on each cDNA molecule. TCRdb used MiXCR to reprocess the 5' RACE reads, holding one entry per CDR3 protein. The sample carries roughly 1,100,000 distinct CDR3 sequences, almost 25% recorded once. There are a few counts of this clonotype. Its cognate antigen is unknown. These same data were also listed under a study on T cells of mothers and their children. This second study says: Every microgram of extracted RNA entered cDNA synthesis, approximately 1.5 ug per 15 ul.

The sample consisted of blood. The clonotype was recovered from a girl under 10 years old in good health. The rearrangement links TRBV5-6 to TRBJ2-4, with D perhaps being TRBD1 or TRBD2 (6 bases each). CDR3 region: CASSFTGRNIQYF. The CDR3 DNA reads TGTGCCAGCAGCTTCACAGGGAGGAACATTCAGTACTTC. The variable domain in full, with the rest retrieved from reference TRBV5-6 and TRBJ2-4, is DAGVTQSPTHLIKTRGQQVTLRCSPKSGHDTVSWYQQALGQGPQFIFQYYEEEERQRGNFPDRFSGHQFPNYSSELNVNALLLGDSALYLCASSFTGRNIQYFGAGTRLSVL.